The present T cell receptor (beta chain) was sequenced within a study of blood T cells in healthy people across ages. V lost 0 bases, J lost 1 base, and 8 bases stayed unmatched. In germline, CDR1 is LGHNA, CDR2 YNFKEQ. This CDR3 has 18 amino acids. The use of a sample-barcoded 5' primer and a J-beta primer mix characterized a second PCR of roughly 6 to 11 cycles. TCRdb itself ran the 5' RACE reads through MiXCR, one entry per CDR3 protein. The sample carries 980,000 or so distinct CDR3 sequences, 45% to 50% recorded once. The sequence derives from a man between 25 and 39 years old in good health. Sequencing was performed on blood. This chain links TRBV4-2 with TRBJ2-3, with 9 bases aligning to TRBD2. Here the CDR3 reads CASSQELERGAGTDTQYF. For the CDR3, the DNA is TGTGCCAGCAGCCAAGAACTTGAGCGGGGGGCCGGCACAGATACGCAGTATTTT.